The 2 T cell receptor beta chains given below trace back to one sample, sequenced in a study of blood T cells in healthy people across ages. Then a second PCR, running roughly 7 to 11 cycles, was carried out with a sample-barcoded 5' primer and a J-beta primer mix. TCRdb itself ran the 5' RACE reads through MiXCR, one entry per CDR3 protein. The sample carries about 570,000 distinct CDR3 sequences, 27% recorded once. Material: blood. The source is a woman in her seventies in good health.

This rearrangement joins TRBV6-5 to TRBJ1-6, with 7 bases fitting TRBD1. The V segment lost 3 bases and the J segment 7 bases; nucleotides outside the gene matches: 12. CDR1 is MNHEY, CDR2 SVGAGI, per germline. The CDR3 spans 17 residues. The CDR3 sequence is CASSYDHRGPRNSPLHF. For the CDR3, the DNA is TGTGCCAGCAGTTATGATCATAGGGGGCCGCGAAATTCACCCCTCCACTTT.

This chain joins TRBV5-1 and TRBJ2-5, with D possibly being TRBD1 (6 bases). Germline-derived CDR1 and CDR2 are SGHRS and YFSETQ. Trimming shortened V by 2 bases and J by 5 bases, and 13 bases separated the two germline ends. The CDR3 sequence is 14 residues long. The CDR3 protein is CASSFTGPSETQYF. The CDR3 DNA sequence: TGCGCCAGCAGCTTTACAGGGCCCTCGGAGACCCAGTACTTC.